This is a list of T cell receptor beta chains from one sample in a study of T cells in localized non-small cell lung cancer. The protocol was immunoSEQ multiplex PCR, while the TCRdb copy is restricted to in-frame clones and leaves out a portion. The sample includes some 50,000 clones, more than 85% of them seen just once. Sequencing used PBMCs, obtained before any cancer treatment. These TCRs come from a female donor with stage II lung adenocarcinoma. Each CDR3 is given without its conserved first and last residue. A D gene is named only where the DNA matches it firmly.

v_gene: TRBV7-9
d_gene: -
CDR3aa: ASSYGQTQSNQPQH

v_gene: TRBV18
d_gene: -
CDR3aa: ASSRDANYGYT

v_gene: TRBV27
d_gene: -
CDR3aa: ASSKSFGYWETQY

v_gene: TRBV18
d_gene: -
CDR3aa: ASSASQLGNEKLF

v_gene: TRBV11-2
d_gene: -
CDR3aa: ASSLERGAGPLH

v_gene: TRBV25-1
d_gene: -
CDR3aa: ASRGQQNTEAF

v_gene: TRBV7-8
d_gene: -
CDR3aa: ASSLGGVGSTQQY

v_gene: TRBV11-3
d_gene: -
CDR3aa: ASSLGGMNSPLH

v_gene: TRBV18
d_gene: TRBD1
CDR3aa: ASSPGTATDYEQY

v_gene: TRBV10-1
d_gene: -
CDR3aa: ASSEPDTDTQY

v_gene: TRBV4-2
d_gene: TRBD2
CDR3aa: ASSQDETSGLEQY

v_gene: TRBV19
d_gene: TRBD2
CDR3aa: ASSLTSGGLYEQF

v_gene: TRBV11-2
d_gene: TRBD1
CDR3aa: ASSPRGTGSYEQY

v_gene: TRBV7-9
d_gene: TRBD1
CDR3aa: ASSFPPGQGSYNEQF

v_gene: TRBV5-1
d_gene: -
CDR3aa: ASSLAGSQGAF

v_gene: TRBV20-1
d_gene: -
CDR3aa: SAVGLLEQF

v_gene: TRBV4-2
d_gene: -
CDR3aa: ASSQDRGEGSNQPQH

v_gene: TRBV11-2
d_gene: -
CDR3aa: ASSFIGEQF

v_gene: TRBV13
d_gene: -
CDR3aa: ASSLEGRGEQF

v_gene: TRBV19
d_gene: -
CDR3aa: ASSSQGGNEKLF

v_gene: TRBV7-7
d_gene: -
CDR3aa: ASSLGRADEQY

v_gene: TRBV10-3
d_gene: -
CDR3aa: AIGGGLSTDTQY

v_gene: TRBV9
d_gene: -
CDR3aa: ASSVETTNSPLH

v_gene: TRBV5-6
d_gene: TRBD1
CDR3aa: ASSLEGGRRNTEAF

v_gene: TRBV29-1
d_gene: -
CDR3aa: SVGQGTNTGELF

v_gene: TRBV19
d_gene: TRBD1
CDR3aa: ASRGDRASGANVLT

v_gene: TRBV25-1
d_gene: -
CDR3aa: ASRVARGNTGELF

v_gene: TRBV6-1
d_gene: TRBD1
CDR3aa: ASRDSLNSPLH

v_gene: TRBV19
d_gene: TRBD2
CDR3aa: ASSTRLAGYRETQY

v_gene: TRBV18
d_gene: TRBD1
CDR3aa: ASSPRTGQYEQY

v_gene: TRBV18
d_gene: -
CDR3aa: ASSPVYSYEQY

v_gene: TRBV5-1
d_gene: TRBD2
CDR3aa: ASSLEVAGNNEQF

v_gene: TRBV11-3
d_gene: TRBD2
CDR3aa: ASSLQRGGPYEQF

v_gene: TRBV5-5
d_gene: TRBD1
CDR3aa: ASSVTQGLANYGYT

v_gene: TRBV9
d_gene: TRBD1
CDR3aa: ASSVSLPGQGGQETQY

v_gene: TRBV2
d_gene: TRBD1
CDR3aa: ASSVTGGDPEAF

v_gene: TRBV9
d_gene: -
CDR3aa: ASSVEGNNSPLH

v_gene: TRBV18
d_gene: TRBD1
CDR3aa: ASSSGQGGGYGYT

v_gene: TRBV5-1
d_gene: -
CDR3aa: ASSPRDFYSSTDTQY

v_gene: TRBV18
d_gene: TRBD2
CDR3aa: ASSPRLAGMTDTQY